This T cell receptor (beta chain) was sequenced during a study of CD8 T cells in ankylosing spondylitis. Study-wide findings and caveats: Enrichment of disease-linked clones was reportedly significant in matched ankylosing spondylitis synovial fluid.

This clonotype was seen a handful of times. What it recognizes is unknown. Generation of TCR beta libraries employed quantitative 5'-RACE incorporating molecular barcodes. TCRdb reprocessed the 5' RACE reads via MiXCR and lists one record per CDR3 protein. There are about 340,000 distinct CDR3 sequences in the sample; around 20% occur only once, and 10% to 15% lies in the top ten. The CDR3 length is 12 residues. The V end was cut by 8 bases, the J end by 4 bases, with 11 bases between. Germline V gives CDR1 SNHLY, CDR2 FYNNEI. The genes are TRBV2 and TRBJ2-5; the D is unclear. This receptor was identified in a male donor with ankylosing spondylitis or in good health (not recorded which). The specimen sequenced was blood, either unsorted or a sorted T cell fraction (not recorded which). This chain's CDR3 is CASGDLGETQYF. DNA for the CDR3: TGTGCCAGCGGGGATCTAGGAGAGACCCAGTACTTC.